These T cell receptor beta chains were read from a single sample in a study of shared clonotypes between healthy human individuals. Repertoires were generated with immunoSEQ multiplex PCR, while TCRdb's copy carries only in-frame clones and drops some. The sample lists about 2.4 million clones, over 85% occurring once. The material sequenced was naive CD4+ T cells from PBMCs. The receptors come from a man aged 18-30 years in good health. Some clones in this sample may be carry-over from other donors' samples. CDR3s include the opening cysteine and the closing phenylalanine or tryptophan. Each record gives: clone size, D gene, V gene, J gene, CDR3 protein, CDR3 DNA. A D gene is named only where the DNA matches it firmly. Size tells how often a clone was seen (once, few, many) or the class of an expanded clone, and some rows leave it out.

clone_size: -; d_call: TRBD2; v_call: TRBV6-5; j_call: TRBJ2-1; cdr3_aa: CASSSTGTTSNEQFF; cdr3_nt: TGTGCCAGCAGTTCTACCGGGACTACCTCTAATGAGCAGTTCTTC
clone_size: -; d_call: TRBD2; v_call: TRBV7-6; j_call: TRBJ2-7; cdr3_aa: CTTRLGLAGRMSSYEQYF; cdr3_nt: TGTACCACTCGCCTCGGGTTAGCGGGCCGAATGAGCTCCTACGAGCAGTACTTC
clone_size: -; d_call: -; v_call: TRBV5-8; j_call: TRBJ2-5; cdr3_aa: CASSSWEPETQYF; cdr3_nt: TGTGCCAGCAGCTCTTGGGAGCCAGAGACCCAGTACTTC
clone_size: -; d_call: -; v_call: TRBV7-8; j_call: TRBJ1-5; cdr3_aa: CASSLGFDQPQHF; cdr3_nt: TGTGCCAGCAGCCTAGGGTTCGATCAGCCCCAGCATTTT
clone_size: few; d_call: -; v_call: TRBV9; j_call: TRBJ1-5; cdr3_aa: CASSEGGRSNQPQHF; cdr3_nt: TGTGCCAGCAGCGAGGGAGGCCGGAGTAATCAGCCCCAGCATTTT
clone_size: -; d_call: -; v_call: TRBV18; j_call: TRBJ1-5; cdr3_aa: CASSPLTGSQPQHF; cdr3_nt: TGTGCCAGCTCACCACTAACAGGGAGCCAGCCCCAGCATTTT
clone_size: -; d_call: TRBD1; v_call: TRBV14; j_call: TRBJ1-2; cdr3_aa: CASSQLQGVGGYTF; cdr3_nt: TGTGCCAGCAGCCAGCTCCAGGGGGTGGGCGGCTACACCTTC
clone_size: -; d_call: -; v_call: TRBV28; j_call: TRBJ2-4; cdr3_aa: CASSQQGAKNIQYF; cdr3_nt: TGTGCCAGCAGTCAACAGGGAGCCAAAAACATTCAGTACTTC
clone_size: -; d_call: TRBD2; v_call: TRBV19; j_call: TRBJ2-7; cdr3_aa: CASSWGGWPYEQYF; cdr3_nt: TGTGCCAGTAGTTGGGGGGGTTGGCCCTACGAGCAGTACTTC
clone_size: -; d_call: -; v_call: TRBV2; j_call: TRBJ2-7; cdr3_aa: CASLRLSSYEQYF; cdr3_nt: TGTGCCAGCCTGCGGCTAAGCTCCTACGAGCAGTACTTC
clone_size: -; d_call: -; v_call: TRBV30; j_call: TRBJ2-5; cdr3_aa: CAWSRGPEGGQYF; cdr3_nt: TGTGCCTGGAGTAGAGGGCCTGAAGGGGGCCAGTACTTC
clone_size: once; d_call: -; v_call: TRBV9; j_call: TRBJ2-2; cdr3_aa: CASCKGSTGELFF; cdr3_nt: TGTGCCAGCTGCAAAGGGAGCACCGGGGAGCTGTTTTTT
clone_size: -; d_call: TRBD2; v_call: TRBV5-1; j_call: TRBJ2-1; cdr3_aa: CASSLRGLAGDNEQFF; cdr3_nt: TGCGCCAGCAGCTTGCGAGGCTTAGCGGGAGATAATGAGCAGTTCTTC
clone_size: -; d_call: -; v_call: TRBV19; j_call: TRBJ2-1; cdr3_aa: CASSIQRAAEQFF; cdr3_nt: TGTGCCAGTAGTATCCAGCGGGCGGCAGAGCAGTTCTTC
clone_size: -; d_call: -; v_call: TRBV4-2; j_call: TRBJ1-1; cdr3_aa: CATSGIGQDTEAFF; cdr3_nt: TGTGCCACCTCAGGGATAGGGCAGGACACTGAAGCTTTCTTT
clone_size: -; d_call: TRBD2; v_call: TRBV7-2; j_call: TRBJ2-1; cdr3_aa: CASSLVGTSGSSNEQFF; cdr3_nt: TGTGCCAGCAGCTTAGTGGGGACTAGCGGGAGTAGCAATGAGCAGTTCTTC
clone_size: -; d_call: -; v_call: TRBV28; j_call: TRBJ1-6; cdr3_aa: CASSLGIYNSPLHF; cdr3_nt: TGTGCCAGCAGTTTAGGTATCTATAATTCACCCCTCCACTTT
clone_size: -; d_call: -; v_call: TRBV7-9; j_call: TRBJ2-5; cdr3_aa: CASTLGGETQYF; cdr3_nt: TGTGCCAGCACTCTAGGCGGAGAGACCCAGTACTTC
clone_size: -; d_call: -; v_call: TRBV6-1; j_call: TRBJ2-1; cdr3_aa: CASSEAGGAYNEQFF; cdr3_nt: TGTGCCAGCAGTGAAGCTGGGGGGGCATACAATGAGCAGTTCTTC
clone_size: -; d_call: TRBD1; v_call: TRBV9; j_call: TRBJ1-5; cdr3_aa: CASSAQGANQPQHF; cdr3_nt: TGTGCCAGCAGCGCCCAGGGGGCCAATCAGCCCCAGCATTTT
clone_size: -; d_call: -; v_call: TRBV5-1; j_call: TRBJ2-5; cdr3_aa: CASSYSSETQYF; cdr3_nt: TGCGCCAGCAGCTATTCTTCGGAGACCCAGTACTTC
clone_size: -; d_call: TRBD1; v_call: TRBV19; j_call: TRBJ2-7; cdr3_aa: CASNQRVGTGAYEQYF; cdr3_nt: TGTGCCAGTAACCAGAGGGTCGGGACAGGGGCCTACGAGCAGTACTTC
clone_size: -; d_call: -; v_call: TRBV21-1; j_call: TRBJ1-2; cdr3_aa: CASSTPPQPSGYTF; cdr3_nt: TGTGCCAGCAGCACACCGCCGCAGCCCTCCGGCTACACCTTC
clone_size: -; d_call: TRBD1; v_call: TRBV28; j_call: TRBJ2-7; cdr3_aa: CASSPGTGPYEQYF; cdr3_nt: TGTGCCAGCAGTCCCGGGACAGGGCCCTACGAGCAGTACTTC
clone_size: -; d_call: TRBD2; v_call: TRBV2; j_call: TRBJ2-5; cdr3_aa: CASSDRTSGETQYF; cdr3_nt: TGTGCCAGCAGTGATCGGACTAGCGGAGAGACCCAGTACTTC
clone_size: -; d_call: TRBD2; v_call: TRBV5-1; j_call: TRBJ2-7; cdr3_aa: CASSRGLAGGSDEQYF; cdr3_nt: TGCGCCAGCAGCCGAGGACTAGCGGGAGGATCGGACGAGCAGTACTTC
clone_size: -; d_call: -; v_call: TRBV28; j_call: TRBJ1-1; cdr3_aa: CASSFSQNTEAFF; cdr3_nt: TGTGCCAGCAGTTTCTCCCAGAACACTGAAGCTTTCTTT
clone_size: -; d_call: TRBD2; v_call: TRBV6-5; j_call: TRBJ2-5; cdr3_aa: CASSSIIAGQETQYF; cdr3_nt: TGTGCCAGCAGCTCAATTATAGCGGGACAAGAGACCCAGTACTTC
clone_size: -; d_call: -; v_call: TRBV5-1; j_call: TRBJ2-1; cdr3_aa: CASSLGYRSSYNEQFF; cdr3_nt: TGCGCCAGCAGCTTGGGCTACCGGAGCTCCTACAATGAGCAGTTCTTC
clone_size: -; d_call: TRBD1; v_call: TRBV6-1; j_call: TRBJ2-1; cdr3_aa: CASSRQGAGYEQFF; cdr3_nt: TGTGCCAGCAGTCGACAGGGGGCAGGTTATGAGCAGTTCTTC
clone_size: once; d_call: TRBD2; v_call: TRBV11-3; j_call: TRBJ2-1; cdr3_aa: CASSLLAGGNNEQFF; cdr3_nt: TGTGCCAGCAGCTTACTGGCGGGAGGGAACAATGAGCAGTTCTTC
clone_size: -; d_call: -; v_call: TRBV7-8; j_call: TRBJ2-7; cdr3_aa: CASSGLYEQYF; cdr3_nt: TGTGCCAGCAGCGGTCTCTACGAGCAGTACTTC
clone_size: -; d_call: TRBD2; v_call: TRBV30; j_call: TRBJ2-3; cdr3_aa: CAWSVIAGGPSDTQYF; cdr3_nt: TGTGCCTGGTCCGTTATAGCGGGAGGGCCGTCAGATACGCAGTATTTT
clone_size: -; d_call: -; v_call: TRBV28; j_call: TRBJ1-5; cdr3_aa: CASSQISSNQPQHF; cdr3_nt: TGTGCCAGCAGTCAAATAAGTAGCAATCAGCCCCAGCATTTT
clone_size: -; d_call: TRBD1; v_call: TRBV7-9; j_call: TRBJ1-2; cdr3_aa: CASSLGRQGGYTF; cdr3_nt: TGTGCCAGCAGCTTAGGCCGACAGGGCGGCTACACCTTC
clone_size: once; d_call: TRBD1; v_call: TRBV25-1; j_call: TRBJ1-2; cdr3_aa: CASSISQGASNYGYTF; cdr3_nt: TGTGCCAGCAGTATATCTCAGGGGGCGTCCAACTATGGCTACACCTTC
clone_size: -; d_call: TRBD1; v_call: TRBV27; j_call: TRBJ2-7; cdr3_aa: CASSRRTGAPREQYF; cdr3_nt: TGTGCCAGCAGTCGGCGGACAGGGGCCCCTCGCGAGCAGTACTTC
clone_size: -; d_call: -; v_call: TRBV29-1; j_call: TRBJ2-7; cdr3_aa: CSVGGGYEQYF; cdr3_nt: TGCAGCGTTGGTGGCGGCTACGAGCAGTACTTC
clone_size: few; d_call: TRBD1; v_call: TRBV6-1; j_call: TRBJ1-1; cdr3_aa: CASSPAGTGNTEAFF; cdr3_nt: TGTGCCAGCAGCCCCGCCGGGACAGGGAACACTGAAGCTTTCTTT
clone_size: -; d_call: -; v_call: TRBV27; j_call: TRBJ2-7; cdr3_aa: CASRRGGYYEQYF; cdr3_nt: TGTGCCAGCAGGAGGGGCGGATACTACGAGCAGTACTTC
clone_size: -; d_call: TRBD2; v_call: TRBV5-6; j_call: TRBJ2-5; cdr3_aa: CASSLALAGEETQYF; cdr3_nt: TGTGCCAGCAGCTTGGCACTAGCGGGAGAGGAGACCCAGTACTTC
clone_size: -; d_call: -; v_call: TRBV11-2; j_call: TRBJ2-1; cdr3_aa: CASSFYREQFF; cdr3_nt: TGTGCCAGCAGCTTCTACCGTGAGCAGTTCTTC
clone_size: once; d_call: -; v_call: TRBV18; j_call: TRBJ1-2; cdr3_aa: CASSLTGETHGYTF; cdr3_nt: TGTGCCAGCTCACTCACGGGGGAGACACATGGCTACACCTTC
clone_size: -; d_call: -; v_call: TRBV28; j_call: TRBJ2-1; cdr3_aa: CASRTGGTSGRNEQFF; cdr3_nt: TGTGCCTCCAGGACAGGGGGGACTAGCGGAAGAAATGAGCAGTTCTTC
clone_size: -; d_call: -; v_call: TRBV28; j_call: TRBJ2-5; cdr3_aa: CASSPTGEGGETQYF; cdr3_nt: TGTGCCAGCAGTCCTACAGGGGAGGGAGGAGAGACCCAGTACTTC
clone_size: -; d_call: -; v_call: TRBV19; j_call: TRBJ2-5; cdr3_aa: CASSIVVGSGQETQYF; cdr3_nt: TGTGCCAGTAGTATAGTCGTTGGTAGCGGACAAGAGACCCAGTACTTC